The 13 T cell receptor beta chains below come from one sample, sequenced in a study of tumor-infiltrating lymphocytes in primary liver carcinoma. Unsorted whole blood yielded blood RNA, and germline DNA was extracted as well. Constant-region priming of around 500 ng total RNA yielded TCR beta cDNA. Three rounds of nested multiplex PCR with slightly modified ARM-PCR produced TCR beta libraries. TRBV1-TRBV30 forward primers paired with a C-beta reverse primer drove the first two PCR rounds, about 10 cycles each. One entry per CDR3 protein results from TCRdb running MiXCR on the multiplex PCR reads. The sample includes about 200,000 distinct CDR3 sequences, roughly 61% of them seen just once. Specimen: peripheral blood. The receptors derive from a woman aged 55-69 years with primary liver carcinoma and hepatitis B virus infection.

About this clonotype itself: A much larger clone is a single base away; this may be a read error. The chain links TRBV6-5 to TRBJ2-1; no reliable D call. The V and J ends lost 1 base and 8 bases respectively, with 15 bases between them. Looked up from germline, CDR1 is MNHEY and CDR2 is SVGAGI. The CDR3 length is 15 residues. The CDR3: CASSYWARGKDEQFF. The CDR3 DNA reads TGTGCCAGCAGTTACTGGGCTAGAGGTAAGGATGAGCAGTTCTTC.

A word on this clonotype: This CDR3 is missing its conserved last phenylalanine or tryptophan, likely due to a read error. The chain has TRBV12-3 or TRBV12-4 and TRBJ2-5; unclear D gene. Trimming shortened V by 10 bases and J by 5 bases, and 14 bases separated the two germline ends. The CDR3 has 12 residues. The CDR3 DNA is TGTGCCACCAAAGGGTTAGAGGAGACCCAGTACTCC. This sequence encodes CATKGLEETQYS.

Of note for this clonotype: One junction end disagrees with the germline gene, perhaps due to a read error. The chain couples TRBV28 to TRBJ2-1; possible D gene TRBD2, 5 bases. The CDR3 has 15 amino acids. Germline CDR1 reads MDHEN; CDR2 reads SYDVKM. CDR3: CASSLGTRGHNKQFF. The DNA for the CDR3 is TGTGCCAGCAGTTTAGGTACCCGGGGTCACAATAAGCAGTTCTTC.

Comments on this clonotype: A junction end diverges from the germline sequence, so it may reflect a read error. The V and J genes are TRBV6-5 and TRBJ2-7, with D possibly being TRBD1 (5 bases). Per the germline V gene, CDR1 is MNHEY and CDR2 is SVGAGI. This CDR3 comprises 15 residues. The CDR3 sequence: CVSSYGQGGPYEQYF. The CDR3 nucleotides read TGTGTCAGCAGTTACGGGCAGGGCGGCCCCTACGAGCAGTACTTC.

About this clonotype: Being one base from a much bigger clone, this may be a read error. The chain employs TRBV4-2 and TRBJ2-2, with 14 nucleotides matching TRBD2. The CDR3 is 18 residues long. The germline CDR1 and CDR2 sequences are LGHNA and YNFKEQ. The CDR3: CANSPGTSGSISSGELFF. In nucleotides, the CDR3 is TGTGCCAACAGCCCCGGGACTAGCGGGAGTATCTCTTCCGGGGAGCTGTTTTTT.

This clonotype was recorded once. This may be a read error: a much more frequent sequence differs by one nucleotide. The chain recombines TRBV4-1 with TRBJ2-1; tentatively, D is TRBD2 (6 bases). V was clipped by 4 bases and J by 6 bases, with 10 bases between them. Germline loops: CDR1 MGHRA, CDR2 YSYEKL. The CDR3 runs to 13 residues. The CDR3 here is CASSLTRLNEQFF. The CDR3 DNA reads as TGCGCCAGCAGCCTGACTAGGCTCAATGAGCAGTTCTTC.

The CDR3 is CAWQGVNYEQYF. In nucleotides, the CDR3 is TGTGCCTGGCAGGGGGTGAACTACGAGCAGTACTTC. The chain has TRBV30 and TRBJ2-7, with 7 nucleotides matching TRBD1. Trimming took 5 bases from V and 3 from J; bases not matched to a gene: 4. The CDR3 runs to 12 residues. The V gene's germline CDR1 is GTSNPN and CDR2 SVGIG (reference sequence).

In its sample, this clonotype was seen a few times. J is TRBJ2-1 and V is TRBV4-1, with D perhaps being TRBD1 or TRBD2 (5 bases each). CDR1 and CDR2 from the germline V gene are MGHRA and YSYEKL. Trimming cost V 1 base and J 7 bases, with 11 bases left between them. CDR3 length equals 14 residues. CDR3 in DNA: TGCGCCAGCAGCCAAGTTGAGGGGTGGAATGAGCAGTTCTTC. Protein product: CASSQVEGWNEQFF.

The rearrangement joins TRBV5-1 to TRBJ1-1; 12 positions agree with TRBD1. The length of the CDR3 is 15 residues. The V segment lost 4 bases and the J segment 6 bases; nucleotides outside the gene matches: 7. Germline V CDR1 and CDR2: SGHRS, YFSETQ. The CDR3 DNA is TGCGCCAGCAGCACAGAGGGACAGGGGGCGGCTGAAGCTTTCTTT. Protein sequence: CASSTEGQGAAEAFF.

On this clonotype: The CDR3 end shows no conserved phenylalanine or tryptophan, and so a read error is likely. V and J are TRBV6-5 and TRBJ1-2; D gene uncertain. V gave up 8 bases and J gave up 5 bases, with 9 bases separating them. The CDR3 is made up of 11 amino acids. The V gene's germline CDR1 is MNHEY and CDR2 SVGAGI. As DNA, the CDR3 is TGTGCCAGCGGCGCAGGATATGGCTACACCCTC. This sequence encodes CASGAGYGYTL.

V gene TRBV29-1 combines with J gene TRBJ2-7; D not certain. CDR1 is SQVTM, CDR2 ANQGSEA, per germline. Trimming removed 8 bases from V and 5 bases from J, with 16 bases in between. CDR3 length equals 12 residues. The CDR3 here is CSIEDLVDEQYF. The CDR3 nucleotides read TGCAGCATCGAAGATTTGGTCGACGAGCAGTACTTC.

For this clonotype: One junction end does not reproduce the germline sequence, and a read error may be involved. This chain joins TRBV11-2 and TRBJ2-7; a weak D match, TRBD2 (6 bases). CDR3 size: 16 residues. Germline lookup yields CDR1 SGHAT and CDR2 FQNNGV. CDR3: CASSLFRGKAWYDQYF. The DNA for the CDR3 is TGTGCCAGCAGCCTCTTCCGCGGGAAGGCCTGGTACGATCAGTACTTC.

On this clonotype itself: One junction end does not reproduce the germline sequence, and a read error may be involved. This chain joins TRBV11-2 and TRBJ2-1; the D is unclear. The CDR3 has 15 residues. Germline V gene data show CDR1 as SGHAT and CDR2 as FQNNGV. As DNA, the CDR3 is TGTGCCGGCAGCCCCACCCGCTCTCAGTACAGTGAGCAGTTCTTC. Translation gives CAGSPTRSQYSEQFF. Together with reference TRBV11-2 and TRBJ2-1, the CDR3 gives the full variable domain: EAGVAQSPRYKIIEKRQSVAFWCNPISGHATLYWYQQILGQGPKLLIQFQNNGVVDDSQLPKDRFSAERLKGVDSTLKIQPAKLEDSAVYLCAGSPTRSQYSEQFFGPGTRLTVL.